The 10 T cell receptor beta chains below come from one sample, sequenced in a study of cytomegalovirus exposure and HLA in healthy donors. PCR employed 60 Vbeta and 13 Jbeta primers. Profiling relied on immunoSEQ multiplex PCR, and the TCRdb table lists in-frame clones only, not all of them. The sample has around 53,000 clones, around four fifths seen once. Sequenced sample: PBMCs. The receptors were sampled from a man aged 25 to 40 in good health and CMV-seronegative.

The count of this clone is one. The chain combines TRBV27 with TRBJ2-3; TRBD1 matches at 8 bases. CDR1 and CDR2 (germline): MNHEY, SMNVEV (reference sequence). This CDR3 contains 17 residues. V shed 6 bases and J 0 bases; nucleotides not matched to a gene: 11. Written as DNA, the CDR3 is TGTGCCAGCAGCAGTCAAAGGACAGGGAGAAGCACAGATACGCAGTATTTT. Protein product: CASSSQRTGRSTDTQYF.

This clone was seen a handful of times. CDR3 bases: TGTGCCAGCAGCGTACGCTACGAGCAGTACTTC. Translated: CASSVRYEQYF. The chain links TRBV7-2 to TRBJ2-5; D unclear. The tail of the sequence fits TRBJ2-7 better, so the J call may be wrong. Germline lookup yields CDR1 SGHTA and CDR2 FQGNSA. This CDR3 comprises 11 residues.

This rearrangement joins TRBV6-5 to TRBJ2-5, with TRBD2 as a possible D gene (5 bases). The J call could be wrong; TRBJ2-7 is a better fit for the DNA end. The CDR3 totals 16 residues. Germline V gene data show CDR1 as MNHEY and CDR2 as SVGAGI. The CDR3: CASSYSIIRGFHEQYF. CDR3 DNA: TGTGCCAGCAGTTACTCGATCATTCGGGGATTCCACGAGCAGTACTTC.

The chain links TRBV6-5 to TRBJ2-1; possibly TRBD2 for D (7 bases). This CDR3 contains 16 residues. The germline V gene encodes CDR1 MNHEY and CDR2 SVGAGI. V gave up 2 bases and J gave up 5 bases, with 16 bases separating them. CDR3 nucleotides: TGTGCCAGCAGTTACATCCGCGGGGGCCTGGACAATGAGCAGTTCTTC. Translating gives CASSYIRGGLDNEQFF.

Worth noting for this clone: The germline gene is not matched at one end of the junction; a read error may be the cause. The V and J genes are TRBV7-6 and TRBJ2-7, with D perhaps matching TRBD1 (6 bases). The CDR3 loop spans 12 amino acids. Germline assignment: CDR1 SGHVS and CDR2 FNYEAQ. As DNA, the CDR3 is TGTGCCAGCAATGTAACAGGGACACGGAGGAACTTC. Protein sequence: CASNVTGTRRNF.

The chain joins TRBV18 to TRBJ1-1; D may be TRBD1 (5 bases). Trimming took off 3 bases at V and 4 bases at J, with 9 bases between the two ends. This CDR3 comprises 13 residues. The germline V gene has CDR1 KGHSH and CDR2 LQKENI. CDR3 nucleotides: TGTGCCAGCTCACCTACGGGGGGCACTGAAGCTTTCTTT. It codes for CASSPTGGTEAFF.

Remarks on this clone: An end of the junction does not agree with germline; a read error may underlie this. This chain joins TRBV7-7 and TRBJ2-3; the D gene is possibly TRBD2 (5 bases). CDR1 and CDR2 (germline): SSHAT, FNYEAQ (reference sequence). This CDR3 region has 15 residues. CDR3 sequence reads: CASSYGLGGTDTQYF. CDR3 bases: TGTGCTAGCAGCTATGGACTTGGTGGGACAGATACGCAGTATTTT.

The V gene is TRBV29-1, the J gene TRBJ1-2, with D possibly TRBD1 on 6 matching bases. Deletions cut 5 bases from V and 2 bases from J, with 12 bases between. In germline, CDR1 is SQVTM, CDR2 ANQGSEA. This CDR3 has 13 amino acids. The chain's CDR3 is CSVILQGNYGYTF. Written as DNA, the CDR3 is TGCAGCGTTATTCTACAGGGAAACTATGGCTACACCTTC.

The chain is built from TRBV7-6 and TRBJ1-3, with 8 bases matching TRBD1. The CDR3 has 17 amino acids. Trimming removed 5 bases from V and 1 base from J; junction bases left unmatched: 10. CDR1 is SGHVS, CDR2 FNYEAQ, per germline. The CDR3 DNA is TGTGCCAGCAGCCCTACAACAGGGGGAGCGTCTGGAAACACCATATATTTT. It encodes CASSPTTGGASGNTIYF.

The J gene is TRBJ2-7, the V gene TRBV18, with 7 bases aligning to TRBD1. J lost 6 bases, V lost 3 bases, and 5 bases had no gene match. Germline CDR1 reads KGHSH; CDR2 reads LQKENI. This CDR3 contains 13 residues. Written as DNA, the CDR3 is TGTGCCAGCTCACCTAAACAGGGGTCCGAGCAGTACTTC. Its translation: CASSPKQGSEQYF.